The 27 T cell receptor beta chains given below trace back to one sample, sequenced in a study of beta chain features in type 1 diabetes. TCRB transcripts that were expressed got sequenced, as all of the isolated RNA had been reverse transcribed. Sequencing was performed with immunoSEQ multiplex PCR; in TCRdb, only in-frame clones are kept and a portion is missing. The sample carries just over 150,000 clones, 11% recorded once. The material sequenced was central memory CD4+ T cells from blood. These receptors originate from a man aged 18 to 29 in good health.

Ten or more counts support this clone. Its ends do not fully match the called genes, so a read error is possible. This CDR3 is CGESSGNIIYF. For the CDR3, the DNA is TGTGGAGAGAGCTCTGGAAACATCATATATTTT. V is TRBV7-9 and J is TRBJ1-3; D is ambiguous. This CDR3 has 11 amino acids. CDR1 and CDR2 (germline): SEHNR, FQNEAQ (reference sequence).

This chain uses TRBV29-1 with TRBJ2-6, with D unclear. Germline CDR1 reads SQVTM; CDR2 reads ANQGSEA. The V and J ends lost 3 bases and 3 bases respectively, with 3 bases between them. This CDR3 has 12 amino acids. The DNA for the CDR3 is TGCAGCGTTGAGGTTGGGGCCAACGTCCTGACTTTC. Protein: CSVEVGANVLTF.

The rearrangement uses TRBV28 and TRBJ1-2; D not certain. V lost 3 bases to trimming and J lost 2 bases, with 10 bases between them. The CDR3 runs to 14 residues. The germline V gene has CDR1 MDHEN and CDR2 SYDVKM. The CDR3 protein is CASSFLGRNYGYTF. The CDR3 coding sequence is TGTGCCAGCAGTTTTTTGGGCCGCAACTATGGCTACACCTTC.

This clone was seen a handful of times. The same CDR3 is also encoded by other DNA sequences in this sample. This chain connects TRBV28 to TRBJ2-5; 10 nucleotides line up with TRBD1. The CDR3 loop spans 14 amino acids. The V gene end was trimmed by 6 bases and the J gene end by 5 bases; junction bases not matched to a gene: 6. Germline CDR1 MDHEN, CDR2 SYDVKM. In DNA, the CDR3 is TGTGCCAGCAGCTCCCCGGGACAGGGGGAGACCCAGTACTTC. Amino acids: CASSSPGQGETQYF. Looking up the rest from reference TRBV28 and TRBJ2-5 gives the full variable domain: DVKVTQSSRYLVKRTGEKVFLECVQDMDHENMFWYRQDPGLGLRLIYFSYDVKMKEKGDIPEGYSVSREKKERFSLILESASTNQTSMYLCASSSPGQGETQYFGPGTRLLVL.

J is TRBJ2-2 and V is TRBV7-2, with D unresolved. The CDR3 consists of 15 residues. The germline V gene encodes CDR1 SGHTA and CDR2 FQGNSA. V lost 1 base and J lost 6, with 12 bases in between. DNA for the CDR3: TGTGCCAGCAGCTTAGACGTGCACCCGCCCGGGGAGCTGTTTTTT. Protein: CASSLDVHPPGELFF. Combining the CDR3 with reference TRBV7-2 and TRBJ2-2 gives the whole variable domain GAGVSQSPSNKVTEKGKDVELRCDPISGHTALYWYRQSLGQGLEFLIYFQGNSAPDKSGLPSDRFSAERTGGSVSTLTIQRTQQEDSAVYLCASSLDVHPPGELFFGEGSRLTVL.

This clone was seen a handful of times. V usage is TRBV4-3 and J usage is TRBJ2-5, with D perhaps matching TRBD1 or TRBD2 (6 bases each). CDR1 and CDR2 from the germline V gene are LGHNA and YSLEER. Trimming took 0 bases from V and 5 from J, leaving 16 bases between them. The CDR3 is 16 amino acids. This chain's CDR3 is CASSQEGGRSGETQYF. The CDR3 bases are TGCGCCAGCAGCCAAGAGGGGGGCCGCAGCGGCGAGACCCAGTACTTC.

This clone came up a few times. The chain carries TRBV29-1 and TRBJ1-2; a possible D gene is TRBD1 (5 bases). This CDR3 contains 17 residues. The V gene lost 2 bases and the J gene lost 0 bases, with 19 bases spanning the gap. Germline assignment: CDR1 SQVTM and CDR2 ANQGSEA. The chain's CDR3 is CSVESALGARANYGYTF. The CDR3 DNA reads as TGCAGCGTTGAAAGCGCTCTCGGGGCTCGGGCTAACTATGGCTACACCTTC.

This clone occurred a few times. The genes are TRBV29-1 and TRBJ2-7, with 7 bases lining up with TRBD1. In germline, CDR1 is SQVTM, CDR2 ANQGSEA. CDR3 length: 15 residues. The V segment lost 6 bases and the J segment 4 bases; nucleotides outside the gene matches: 15. CDR3 sequence: CSVAMGQLPGYEQYF. In nucleotides, the CDR3 is TGCAGCGTAGCAATGGGACAGCTACCGGGTTACGAGCAGTACTTC.

This clone was detected a few times. The chain carries TRBV9 and TRBJ1-1; TRBD1 matches 8 bases. CDR1 and CDR2 (germline): SGDLS, YYNGEE. The CDR3 has 14 amino acids. V lost 3 bases, J lost 5 bases, and 6 bases stayed unmatched. The CDR3 sequence is CASSAGQVGTEAFF. In nucleotides, the CDR3 is TGTGCCAGCAGCGCGGGACAGGTAGGGACTGAAGCTTTCTTT.

By sample share, this clone is medium-sized. The chain's CDR3 is CAIRGGDTDTQYF. The CDR3 DNA sequence: TGTGCCATCCGAGGGGGCGACACAGATACGCAGTATTTT. This rearrangement joins TRBV10-3 to TRBJ2-3; 7 bases are shared with TRBD1. V lost 8 bases, J lost 2 bases, and 4 bases stayed unmatched. The CDR3 extends over 13 amino acids. In germline, CDR1 is ENHRY, CDR2 SYGVKD.

The rearrangement uses TRBV5-1 and TRBJ2-3, with D possibly matching TRBD2 (6 bases). Germline-derived CDR1 and CDR2 are SGHRS and YFSETQ. Trimming shortened V by 10 bases and J by 8 bases, and 8 bases separated the two germline ends. The CDR3 runs 9 residues. CDR3 residues: CAPGGTQYF. CDR3 in DNA: TGCGCCCCCGGGGGTACGCAGTATTTT.

This clone was counted between two and nine times. The CDR3 DNA follows: TGCGCCAGCAGCTTGGTCAAGACACGAGGCTACGAGCAGTACTTC. Translation gives CASSLVKTRGYEQYF. The gene calls are TRBV5-1 and TRBJ2-7; the D is unclear. Germline-derived CDR1 and CDR2 are SGHRS and YFSETQ. The germline V and J ends were trimmed by 0 bases and 3 bases, with 13 bases remaining between them. The CDR3 has 15 residues.

The J gene is TRBJ2-1, the V gene TRBV6-5, with D uncertain. CDR1 is MNHEY and CDR2 is SVGAGI in the germline V gene. Trimming pared 8 bases from V and 3 bases from J, leaving 11 bases between. This CDR3 spans 13 amino acids. CDR3 sequence: CASAGPGYNEQFF. Written as DNA, the CDR3 is TGTGCCAGCGCAGGCCCTGGCTACAATGAGCAGTTCTTC.

This chain uses TRBV9 with TRBJ2-3, with 9 bases identical to TRBD2. The CDR3 is 15 amino acids. From germline, CDR1 is SGDLS and CDR2 YYNGEE. Trimming took 3 bases from V and 0 from J; bases not matched to a gene: 2. The DNA of the CDR3 is TGTGCCAGCAGCGCGGCGGGGGGGAGCACAGATACGCAGTATTTT. Translated, it gives CASSAAGGSTDTQYF.

This clone was detected only a few times. This sample includes further DNA sequences coding for the same CDR3. The chain recombines TRBV4-3 with TRBJ2-3, with D maybe TRBD2 (7 bases). Trimming took off 4 bases at V and 0 bases at J, with 11 bases between the two ends. CDR1 is LGHNA and CDR2 is YSLEER in the germline V gene. The CDR3 loop spans 15 amino acids. The CDR3 DNA reads TGCGCCAGCAGCCGAGGGGGGGGCAGCACAGATACGCAGTATTTT. Translation: CASSRGGGSTDTQYF.

This clone was seen ten or more times. Other DNA sequences from this sample encode an identical CDR3 as well. The rearrangement links TRBV7-9 to TRBJ2-7; D is undetermined. Looked up from germline, CDR1 is SEHNR and CDR2 is FQNEAQ (reference sequence). Between the trimmed V and J ends, which lost 0 bases and 7 bases, there was a span of 4 bases. The CDR3 has 11 amino acids. In DNA, the CDR3 is TGTGCCAGCAGCTTAGCGGGTGAGCAGTACTTC. It translates to CASSLAGEQYF.

This clone was detected a few times. The gene calls are TRBV19 and TRBJ2-1, with D perhaps matching TRBD2 (5 bases). Germline V gives CDR1 LNHDA, CDR2 SQIVND (reference sequence). The CDR3 runs 13 residues. The V end was cut by 6 bases, the J end by 8 bases, with 14 bases between. The CDR3 loop is CASSRSLAYEQFF. CDR3 nucleotides: TGTGCCAGTAGCCGTTCTCTAGCTTATGAGCAGTTCTTC.

The rearrangement joins TRBV18 to TRBJ2-7, with 7 bases lining up with TRBD1. J lost 7 bases, V lost 4 bases, and 13 bases had no gene match. This CDR3 is built from 15 residues. Germline V gene sequence: CDR1 KGHSH, CDR2 LQKENI. CDR3 DNA: TGTGCCAGCTCACTGCCGGGACAGCCTCCTGGGGAGCAGTACTTC. This encodes CASSLPGQPPGEQYF. Together with reference TRBV18 and TRBJ2-7, the CDR3 gives the full variable domain: NAGVMQNPRHLVRRRGQEARLRCSPMKGHSHVYWYRQLPEEGLKFMVYLQKENIIDESGMPKERFSAEFPKEGPSILRIQQVVRGDSAAYFCASSLPGQPPGEQYFGPGTRLTVT.

DNA for the CDR3: TGCGCCAGCAGCCAAGGAAATATTTTGGCAGGTCTAAACTACGAGCAGTACTTC. Translating it yields CASSQGNILAGLNYEQYF. This chain connects TRBV4-1 to TRBJ2-7; D unclear. The germline V and J ends were trimmed by 1 base and 3 bases, with 22 bases remaining between them. CDR1 is MGHRA, CDR2 YSYEKL, per germline. The CDR3 runs 18 residues.

The V call is TRBV18, the J call TRBJ1-2; no clear D gene. This CDR3 spans 14 amino acids. V lost 3 bases and J lost 4, with 12 bases in between. Germline assignment: CDR1 KGHSH and CDR2 LQKENI. The CDR3 DNA reads as TGTGCCAGCTCACCTACTGACGGCTCCTATGGCTACACCTTC. Protein sequence: CASSPTDGSYGYTF.

This clone occurred a few times. The gene calls are TRBV2 and TRBJ1-6; D uncertain. CDR1 and CDR2 from the germline V gene are SNHLY and FYNNEI. Trimming left V 3 bases short and J 7 bases short, with 7 bases between. The CDR3 contains 13 residues. DNA for the CDR3: TGTGCCAGCAGTGATTATAGGAATTCACCCCTCCACTTT. Amino acids: CASSDYRNSPLHF.

This clone was counted a few times. This sequence joins TRBV7-7 and TRBJ2-4; maybe TRBD1 (6 bases). Germline V gene data show CDR1 as SSHAT and CDR2 as FNYEAQ (reference sequence). The CDR3 covers 10 residues. The CDR3 coding sequence is TGTGAACAGGGCAGGGACATTCAGTACTTC. This encodes CEQGRDIQYF.

The CDR3 region is CSVAFSTGVDSPLHF. CDR3 nucleotides: TGCAGCGTTGCCTTTTCGACAGGGGTCGACTCACCCCTCCACTTT. The rearrangement links TRBV29-1 to TRBJ1-6; 8 nucleotides line up with TRBD1. In germline, CDR1 is SQVTM, CDR2 ANQGSEA. Trimming took 4 bases from V and 10 from J; bases not matched to a gene: 12. The CDR3 extends over 15 amino acids.

The chain joins TRBV5-4 to TRBJ1-1, with TRBD1 as a possible D gene (5 bases). This CDR3 is built from 13 residues. Trimming took 7 bases from V and 3 from J, leaving 13 bases between them. Germline V gene data show CDR1 as SGHNT and CDR2 as YYREEE (reference sequence). The CDR3 DNA reads as TGTGCCAGCCGCGTACTCAGGGACACTGAAGCTTTCTTT. Amino acids: CASRVLRDTEAFF.

This clone was counted only a few times. The chain is built from TRBV4-3 and TRBJ1-1, with D possibly being TRBD1 (6 bases). Germline loops: CDR1 LGHNA, CDR2 YSLEER. V was clipped by 4 bases and J by 7 bases, with 19 bases between them. This CDR3 is built from 15 residues. CDR3 loop: CASSRQTTGQYEAFF. The CDR3 DNA reads as TGCGCCAGCAGCCGCCAGACGACAGGTCAATATGAAGCTTTCTTT.

V usage is TRBV7-2 and J usage is TRBJ1-1; D ambiguous. V was pared by 5 bases and J by 0 bases, with 13 bases between. The CDR3 spans 15 residues. Germline lookup yields CDR1 SGHTA and CDR2 FQGNSA. This chain's CDR3 is CASSPRTAMNTEAFF. The CDR3 DNA reads as TGTGCCAGCAGCCCTAGGACGGCTATGAACACTGAAGCTTTCTTT.

The chain employs TRBV10-3 and TRBJ2-2; D perhaps matches TRBD1 (6 bases). In germline, CDR1 is ENHRY, CDR2 SYGVKD. CDR3 length: 12 residues. Trimming pared 8 bases from V and 5 bases from J, leaving 9 bases between. The CDR3 DNA is TGTGCCATCTTTCAGGGGACCGGGGAGCTGTTTTTT. Residues: CAIFQGTGELFF.